Shown below are 23 T cell receptor beta chains from a single sample sequenced in a study of T-cell memory formation after mild COVID-19. From the 5' RACE reads, TCRdb called clonotypes with MiXCR, one entry per CDR3 protein. The table shows about 360,000 distinct CDR3 sequences, with roughly an eighth occurring only once. The sequencing input was PBMCs or a T cell subset sorted from them (not recorded which). These receptors were taken from a man aged 18 to 35 who had mild COVID-19 (a few samples of this study predate the infection). Cell type and time point are not known.

The V gene is TRBV18, the J gene TRBJ1-2; D not resolved. Trimming removed 3 bases at V and 5 bases at J, with 13 bases between. Germline V gene sequence: CDR1 KGHSH, CDR2 LQKENI. CDR3 length: 14 residues. The CDR3 here is CASSPGRDPYGYTF. Written as DNA, the CDR3 is TGTGCCAGCTCACCTGGGAGGGATCCGTATGGCTACACCTTC.

This clonotype was counted at least ten times. This rearrangement joins TRBV7-9 to TRBJ2-3; perhaps TRBD2 as D (5 bases). The CDR3 consists of 16 residues. Germline assignment: CDR1 SEHNR and CDR2 FQNEAQ (reference sequence). V dropped 1 base and J dropped 0 bases, with 11 bases sitting between them. CDR3 region: CASSLVSGSSTDTQYF. The DNA for the CDR3 is TGTGCCAGCAGCTTAGTCAGCGGCTCTAGCACAGATACGCAGTATTTT.

This clonotype was observed a few times. This sequence joins TRBV5-5 and TRBJ1-2; D remains unclear. V lost 4 bases, J lost 4 bases, and 23 bases lay in between. This CDR3 is built from 17 residues. The germline V gene encodes CDR1 SGHKS and CDR2 YYEKEE (reference sequence). The CDR3 loop reads CASSAGRLPVAGYGYTF. The CDR3 nucleotides read TGTGCCAGCAGCGCCGGCAGGCTCCCGGTTGCAGGCTATGGCTACACCTTC. The variable domain in full, completed from reference TRBV5-5 and TRBJ1-2, reads DAGVTQSPTHLIKTRGQQVTLRCSPISGHKSVSWYQQVLGQGPQFIFQYYEKEERGRGNFPDRFSARQFPNYSSELNVNALLLGDSALYLCASSAGRLPVAGYGYTFGSGTRLTVV.

This clonotype was recorded a few times. The V gene is TRBV29-1, the J gene TRBJ1-4, with D tentatively TRBD1 (5 bases). V shed 5 bases and J shed 7 bases, with 11 bases lying between them. Germline assignment: CDR1 SQVTM and CDR2 ANQGSEA. CDR3 length: 12 amino acids. The CDR3 region is CSVSRASEKLFF. DNA for the CDR3: TGCAGCGTTTCCAGGGCGAGTGAAAAACTGTTTTTT.

The sample holds a few counts of this clonotype. The chain carries TRBV6-2 or TRBV6-3 and TRBJ2-5; D is ambiguous. This CDR3 has 12 amino acids. V lost 3 bases, J lost 5 bases, and 7 bases lay in between. The germline gives CDR1 MNHEY, CDR2 SVGEGT. This CDR3 reads CASSYGWETQYF. CDR3 nucleotide sequence: TGTGCCAGCAGTTATGGTTGGGAGACCCAGTACTTC.

This clonotype was observed a handful of times. The chain uses TRBV5-6 and TRBJ2-7; 7 bases map to TRBD1. Germline assignment: CDR1 SGHDT and CDR2 YYEEEE. V shed 5 bases, J shed 2 bases, and the junction held 1 base outside the gene matches. CDR3 length: 12 amino acids. CDR3 nucleotides: TGTGCCAGCAGTCAGGGGGCCTACGAGCAGTACTTC. Translated, it gives CASSQGAYEQYF.

The chain joins TRBV2 to TRBJ2-2; 7 nucleotides align to TRBD1. The CDR3 is made up of 16 amino acids. Trimming cost V 10 bases and J 1 base; bases outside gene matches: 12. Germline V gene sequence: CDR1 SNHLY, CDR2 FYNNEI. The CDR3 loop is CAIGTTGTQNTGELFF. The CDR3 nucleotides read TGTGCCATAGGGACGACAGGGACACAGAACACCGGGGAGCTGTTTTTT.

The table lists this clonotype with many counts. The J gene is TRBJ2-1, the V gene TRBV7-2, with D perhaps being TRBD1 or TRBD2 (6 bases each). Germline values: CDR1 SGHTA, CDR2 FQGNSA. There are 14 residues in the CDR3. V gave up 5 bases and J gave up 10 bases, with 18 bases separating them. The CDR3 DNA is TGTGCCAGCAGCGGCTTACGGGGGCGAGGAGAGCAGTTCTTC. Amino acids: CASSGLRGRGEQFF. Full variable domain (missing parts from reference TRBV7-2 and TRBJ2-1): GAGVSQSPSNKVTEKGKDVELRCDPISGHTALYWYRQSLGQGLEFLIYFQGNSAPDKSGLPSDRFSAERTGGSVSTLTIQRTQQEDSAVYLCASSGLRGRGEQFFGPGTRLTVL.

This clonotype was counted only a few times. This sequence joins TRBV7-3 and TRBJ2-3; no clear D. Between the trimmed V and J ends, which lost 8 bases and 5 bases, there was a span of 17 bases. Germline CDR1 SGHTA, CDR2 FQGTGA. The CDR3 sequence is 14 residues long. Here the CDR3 DNA reads TGTGCCAGCGCCCCGGCAAGGGATCAAGATACGCAGTATTTT. It is translated as CASAPARDQDTQYF. The full variable domain, in which reference TRBV7-3 and TRBJ2-3 provide the parts outside the CDR3, is GAGVSQTPSNKVTEKGKYVELRCDPISGHTALYWYRQSLGQGPEFLIYFQGTGAADDSGLPNDRFFAVRPEGSVSTLKIQRTERGDSAVYLCASAPARDQDTQYFGPGTRLTVL.

This clonotype occurred a few times. CDR3 in amino acids: CSARGTSNTGELFF. CDR3 DNA sequence: TGCAGTGCTAGAGGGACCTCGAACACCGGGGAGCTGTTTTTT. The rearrangement joins TRBV20-1 to TRBJ2-2; D gene unclear. V gave up 1 base and J gave up 0 bases, with 6 bases separating them. The CDR3 consists of 14 residues. The V gene's germline CDR1 is DFQATT and CDR2 SNEGSKA (reference sequence).

This clonotype was observed a few times. The rearrangement links TRBV20-1 to TRBJ2-7; D assignment may be TRBD1 or TRBD2 (6 bases each). The germline gives CDR1 DFQATT, CDR2 SNEGSKA (reference sequence). V lost 6 bases and J lost 2, with 20 bases in between. CDR3 length: 15 amino acids. DNA of the CDR3: TGCAGTGCATTCATCCCCTCGGAGGGGGCCTACGAGCAGTACGTC. It specifies CSAFIPSEGAYEQYV.

The chain links TRBV7-3 to TRBJ2-1, with 10 bases identical to TRBD2. The CDR3 is 15 residues long. CDR1 is SGHTA and CDR2 is FQGTGA in the germline V gene. The junction had 2 bases not matched to a gene; V was cut back by 2 bases and J by 4 bases. CDR3: CASSLLAGVYNEQFF. Written as DNA, the CDR3 is TGTGCCAGCAGCTTACTAGCGGGGGTATACAATGAGCAGTTCTTC.

This clonotype has a count of ten or more. This chain joins TRBV12-3 or TRBV12-4 and TRBJ2-2; 7 bases are a match to TRBD1. The CDR3 sequence is 16 residues long. V lost 1 base and J lost 4; bases outside the gene matches: 6. The CDR3 DNA follows: TGTGCCAGCAGTTTAGTCCACAGGGGCGGCACCGGGGAGCTGTTTTTT. It specifies CASSLVHRGGTGELFF.

On this clonotype itself: A much larger clonotype is one base distant, so this may be a read error. This sequence joins TRBV7-9 and TRBJ2-3; tentatively, D is TRBD1 (6 bases). V lost 7 bases to trimming and J lost 10 bases, with 18 bases between them. The CDR3 extends over 13 amino acids. Germline CDR1 is SEHNR and CDR2 is FQNEAQ (reference sequence). The CDR3 reads CASTPGQLGSQYF. The CDR3 bases are TGTGCCAGCACCCCTGGACAGTTGGGGTCGCAGTATTTT.

Only a few counts were recorded for this clonotype. The gene calls are TRBV6-5 and TRBJ1-4, with a weak D call TRBD1 (6 bases). This CDR3 has 15 amino acids. Trimming removed 5 bases from V and 3 bases from J, with 13 bases in between. CDR1 and CDR2 from the germline V gene are MNHEY and SVGAGI. The DNA for the CDR3 is TGTGCCAGCAGTAGTACAGGGTCGGCTAATGAAAAACTGTTTTTT. Protein sequence: CASSSTGSANEKLFF.

V gene TRBV29-1 combines with J gene TRBJ2-5, with no clear D. CDR1 and CDR2 from the germline V gene are SQVTM and ANQGSEA. Trimming cost V 4 bases and J 1 base, with 10 bases left between them. CDR3 length: 13 residues. CDR3 amino acids: CSVVSDSQETQYF. CDR3 DNA: TGCAGCGTTGTTTCAGATTCCCAAGAGACCCAGTACTTC. Full variable domain (missing parts from reference TRBV29-1 and TRBJ2-5): SAVISQKPSRDICQRGTSLTIQCQVDSQVTMMFWYRQQPGQSLTLIATANQGSEATYESGFVIDKFPISRPNLTFSTLTVSNMSPEDSSIYLCSVVSDSQETQYFGPGTRLLVL.

This clonotype was detected only a few times. The J gene is TRBJ2-7, the V gene TRBV7-9, with a tentative D call TRBD1 (5 bases). The CDR3 is 13 residues long. The V end was cut by 2 bases, the J end by 5 bases, with 10 bases between. The germline V gene encodes CDR1 SEHNR and CDR2 FQNEAQ (reference sequence). CDR3 region: CASSLSGRDEQYV. The CDR3, as DNA: TGTGCCAGCAGCTTAAGTGGCAGGGACGAGCAGTACGTC.

The sample holds a few counts of this clonotype. The genes are TRBV11-2 and TRBJ1-1; 7 bases agree with TRBD1. The J segment lost 7 bases and the V segment lost 5 bases, leaving 7 bases of the junction unmatched. The germline CDR1 and CDR2 sequences are SGHAT and FQNNGV. This CDR3 comprises 13 residues. The CDR3 is CASSPTGDSEAFF. The CDR3 DNA reads TGTGCCAGCAGCCCTACAGGGGACAGTGAAGCTTTCTTT.

This clonotype has a handful of counts. The V call is TRBV7-9, the J call TRBJ1-2, with D possibly being TRBD1 (6 bases). Trimming took 2 bases from V and 6 from J, leaving 7 bases between them. CDR3 length: 12 amino acids. Germline V gene lookup returns CDR1 SEHNR and CDR2 FQNEAQ (reference sequence). The CDR3 loop reads CASSLNRDGYTF. DNA for the CDR3: TGTGCCAGCAGCTTAAACAGGGATGGCTACACCTTC. The whole variable domain, remainder taken from reference TRBV7-9 and TRBJ1-2, is DTGVSQNPRHKITKRGQNVTFRCDPISEHNRLYWYRQTLGQGPEFLTYFQNEAQLEKSRLLSDRFSAERPKGSFSTLEIQRTEQGDSAMYLCASSLNRDGYTFGSGTRLTVV.

Many counts were recorded for this clonotype. The V and J genes are TRBV9 and TRBJ2-5, with 9 bases matching TRBD2. The CDR3 consists of 15 residues. Trimming removed 3 bases from V and 0 bases from J; junction bases left unmatched: 3. CDR1 SGDLS and CDR2 YYNGEE come from the germline V gene. The CDR3 coding sequence is TGTGCCAGCAGCGCCAGCGGGGGGTACCAAGAGACCCAGTACTTC. As protein: CASSASGGYQETQYF.

This clonotype has only a few counts. The chain recombines TRBV29-1 with TRBJ2-4; 7 positions match TRBD1. Per the germline V gene, CDR1 is SQVTM and CDR2 is ANQGSEA. The J segment lost 0 bases and the V segment lost 4 bases, leaving 6 bases of the junction unmatched. The CDR3 spans 15 residues. CDR3 sequence reads: CSVAEGALAKNIQYF. The CDR3 DNA reads TGCAGCGTTGCCGAGGGGGCACTAGCCAAAAACATTCAGTACTTC.

In this sample, this clonotype turned up many times. The chain joins TRBV30 to TRBJ2-7; D unresolved. The germline V gene has CDR1 GTSNPN and CDR2 SVGIG (reference sequence). V was cut by 2 bases and J by 2 bases, with 10 bases left in between. The CDR3 is made up of 13 amino acids. The CDR3 here is CAWSLGQTYEQYF. CDR3 coding DNA: TGTGCCTGGAGTTTGGGCCAGACCTACGAGCAGTACTTC.

The V call is TRBV5-6, the J call TRBJ2-7; D possibly corresponds to TRBD1 (5 bases). The germline CDR1 and CDR2 sequences are SGHDT and YYEEEE. V was pared by 4 bases and J by 2 bases, with 10 bases between. The CDR3 extends over 13 amino acids. The CDR3 DNA sequence: TGTGCCAGCAGCGCAGGACAAACCTACGAGCAGTACGTC. This encodes CASSAGQTYEQYV.